The rows below give T cell receptor beta chains drawn from one sample of a study of control samples from healthy donors and cancer patients. This table comes from immunoSEQ multiplex PCR, and its TCRdb copy is limited to in-frame clones, with some not included. The sample gives some 130,000 clones, approximately 91% of which show up once; 8% to 9.5% is in the top ten. The sample was blood. The source is a woman between 25 and 40 years old in good health. The CDR3 runs from the conserved cysteine through the conserved F or W. D genes are given only for firm matches. Where a row states a size, it is once, few, many or the class of an expanded clone; other rows omit it.

d_gene	j_gene	abundance	v_gene	CDR3aa	CDR3nt
-	TRBJ1-2	-	TRBV28	CASSPGQINYGYTF	TGTGCCAGCAGCCCCGGACAAATTAACTATGGCTACACCTTC
-	TRBJ2-2	-	TRBV12-2	CASRFPASGRWNTGELFF	TGTGCAAGTCGCTTCCCGGCTAGCGGGAGATGGAACACCGGGGAGCTGTTTTTT
-	TRBJ2-3	-	TRBV7-2	CASSLTAASGTDTQYF	TGTGCCAGCAGCTTAACAGCGGCCTCTGGCACAGATACGCAGTATTTT
TRBD1	TRBJ1-4	-	TRBV10-1	CASSEPTGTEEEKLFF	TGCGCCAGCAGCGAGCCGACCGGGACAGAAGAAGAAAAACTGTTTTTT
TRBD1	TRBJ2-4	-	TRBV19	CASSQGDTKNIQYF	TGTGCCAGTAGTCAGGGGGACACCAAAAACATTCAGTACTTC
-	TRBJ2-5	-	TRBV6-5	CASSYSGNRGQETQYF	TGTGCCAGCAGTTATAGCGGGAACAGGGGACAAGAGACCCAGTACTTC
-	TRBJ2-2	-	TRBV3-1/TRBV3-2	CASSHPRSGELFF	TGTGCCAGCAGTCACCCCCGGAGCGGGGAGCTGTTTTTT
TRBD1	TRBJ2-7	-	TRBV15	CATSRTGTGDYEQYF	TGTGCCACCAGCAGAACCGGGACAGGGGACTACGAGCAGTACTTC
-	TRBJ2-6	-	TRBV2	CASRESSGANVLTF	TGTGCCAGCAGGGAAAGCTCTGGGGCCAACGTCCTGACTTTC
TRBD1	TRBJ1-1	once	TRBV5-6	CASSSLDRRDTEAFF	TGTGCCAGCAGCTCGCTGGACAGGCGGGACACTGAAGCTTTCTTT
-	TRBJ2-7	-	TRBV14	CASSQDGNNYEQYF	TGTGCCAGCAGCCAAGATGGGAACAACTACGAGCAGTACTTC
-	TRBJ1-5	-	TRBV28	CASSPPDGSNQPQHF	TGTGCCAGCAGTCCCCCGGACGGAAGCAATCAGCCCCAGCATTTT
TRBD2	TRBJ2-2	-	TRBV6-5	CASAFSRGRAGELFF	TGTGCCAGCGCTTTCAGCCGGGGGAGGGCCGGGGAGCTGTTTTTT
-	TRBJ2-1	once	TRBV10-3	CAISETGGMDVNEQFF	TGTGCCATCAGTGAGACTGGAGGTATGGACGTCAATGAGCAGTTCTTC
TRBD2	TRBJ2-3	-	TRBV19	CASTPVAGGLYTQYF	TGTGCCAGTACTCCGGTAGCGGGAGGTCTATATACGCAGTATTTT
-	TRBJ1-1	-	TRBV15	CATSRDDAAEAFF	TGTGCCACCAGCAGAGATGACGCCGCTGAAGCTTTCTTT
-	TRBJ1-4	few	TRBV19	CASSVTGNEKLFF	TGTGCCAGTAGTGTCACGGGTAATGAAAAACTGTTTTTT
TRBD1	TRBJ1-2	once	TRBV2	CASSWDRDVGGYTF	TGTGCCAGCAGCTGGGACAGGGACGTCGGCGGCTACACCTTC
TRBD1	TRBJ1-5	-	TRBV28	CASSPLQGATNQPQHF	TGTGCCAGCAGTCCCCTCCAGGGGGCCACCAATCAGCCCCAGCATTTT
-	TRBJ2-1	-	TRBV25-1	CASSLEKGYNEQFF	TGTGCCAGCAGTTTGGAAAAGGGTTACAATGAGCAGTTCTTC
-	TRBJ1-5	-	TRBV12-3/TRBV12-4	CASSLRGDQPQHF	TGTGCCAGCAGTTTAAGGGGTGATCAGCCCCAGCATTTT
-	TRBJ2-2	few	TRBV3-1/TRBV3-2	CASSQTRAGELFF	TGTGCCAGCAGCCAAACTAGGGCCGGGGAGCTGTTTTTT
-	TRBJ2-5	-	TRBV2	CASRLVVETQYF	TGTGCCAGCAGGTTGGTGGTGGAGACCCAGTACTTC
-	TRBJ1-1	-	TRBV5-4	CASSPSQDQHTEAFF	TGTGCCAGCAGCCCTTCCCAAGATCAACACACTGAAGCTTTCTTT
-	TRBJ2-1	once	TRBV19	CASSMADAGQPYNEQFF	TGTGCCAGTAGTATGGCCGACGCGGGACAGCCTTACAATGAGCAGTTCTTC
TRBD1	TRBJ1-1	few	TRBV6-5	CASSQDRGREAFF	TGTGCCAGCAGTCAGGACAGGGGGCGTGAAGCTTTCTTT
-	TRBJ1-2	-	TRBV5-1	CASKMDSNYGYTF	TGCGCCAGCAAGATGGACAGTAACTATGGCTACACCTTC
-	TRBJ1-1	once	TRBV19	CASSIARAEAFF	TGTGCCAGTAGTATAGCCCGGGCTGAAGCTTTCTTT
-	TRBJ2-7	few	TRBV7-6	CASSPGSVGGSEQYF	TGTGCCAGCAGCCCGGGGTCCGTCGGAGGGTCCGAGCAGTACTTC
TRBD1	TRBJ1-1	-	TRBV9	CASSVGQGAPMNTEAFF	TGTGCCAGCAGCGTTGGACAGGGGGCCCCCATGAACACTGAAGCTTTCTTT
TRBD1	TRBJ2-7	-	TRBV6-2/TRBV6-3	CASSYSVVGQHLYEQYF	TGTGCCAGCAGTTACTCGGTGGTGGGACAGCACCTCTACGAGCAGTACTTC
-	TRBJ2-2	-	TRBV12-1	CASSRPLAGDDTGELFF	TGTGCCAGCAGCCGTCCCCTGGCGGGAGACGACACCGGGGAGCTGTTTTTT
-	TRBJ2-7	-	TRBV29-1	CSVTRTGTYEQYF	TGCAGCGTTACCCGGACGGGGACCTACGAGCAGTACTTC
TRBD2	TRBJ2-5	-	TRBV10-3	CAISESASGGAETQYF	TGTGCCATCAGTGAGTCTGCTAGCGGGGGCGCGGAGACCCAGTACTTC
-	TRBJ2-2	-	TRBV6-6	CASSYSTGELFF	TGTGCCAGCAGTTACAGCACCGGGGAGCTGTTTTTT
TRBD1	TRBJ2-1	once	TRBV24-1	CATSDLGQGSAYFF	TGTGCCACCAGTGACCTTGGACAGGGGTCTGCGTATTTCTTC
TRBD1	TRBJ2-3	-	TRBV6-5	CASKTWQGAADTQYF	TGTGCCAGTAAGACATGGCAGGGGGCGGCAGATACGCAGTATTTT
TRBD1	TRBJ1-2	-	TRBV19	CASSMQQGAFGYTF	TGTGCCAGTAGTATGCAACAGGGGGCATTTGGCTACACCTTC
-	TRBJ1-1	-	TRBV6-5	CASSYQVNTEAFF	TGTGCCAGCAGTTACCAGGTGAACACTGAAGCTTTCTTT
-	TRBJ1-5	-	TRBV3-1/TRBV3-2	CASSRAGPRQPQHF	TGTGCCAGCAGCCGAGCAGGGCCTCGTCAGCCCCAGCATTTT
-	TRBJ1-1	-	TRBV7-9	CASSSDGRGMNTEAFF	TGTGCCAGCAGCTCCGACGGAAGAGGGATGAACACTGAAGCTTTCTTT
-	TRBJ2-1	-	TRBV15	CATSGGPNEQFF	TGTGCCACCAGTGGGGGCCCCAATGAGCAGTTCTTC
-	TRBJ1-1	-	TRBV10-3	CAISDRGANTEAFF	TGTGCCATCAGTGACCGGGGGGCGAACACTGAAGCTTTCTTT
-	TRBJ1-2	-	TRBV30	CAWSDGQSYGYTF	TGTGCCTGGAGTGATGGACAGAGCTATGGCTACACCTTC
TRBD2	TRBJ2-2	-	TRBV27	CASSLNLAGVTGELFF	TGTGCCAGCAGTTTAAACCTAGCGGGAGTCACCGGGGAGCTGTTTTTT
-	TRBJ1-3	-	TRBV11-2	CASSLALIPGNTIYF	TGTGCCAGCAGCTTGGCCTTAATCCCTGGAAACACCATATATTTT
-	TRBJ2-1	-	TRBV14	CASSQDAGTSYNEQFF	TGTGCCAGCAGCCAAGATGCCGGGACCTCCTACAATGAGCAGTTCTTC
-	TRBJ1-5	-	TRBV6-1	CASSERQPQHF	TGTGCCAGCAGTGAACGTCAGCCCCAGCATTTT
-	TRBJ1-4	-	TRBV18	CASSPEEKLFF	TGTGCCAGCTCACCAGAGGAAAAACTGTTTTTT
-	TRBJ1-5	-	TRBV19	CASSIRQANQPQHF	TGTGCCAGTAGTATTCGGCAGGCTAATCAGCCCCAGCATTTT
-	TRBJ1-5	-	TRBV5-6	CASSLNGGRNQPQHF	TGTGCCAGCAGCTTGAACGGGGGAAGGAATCAGCCCCAGCATTTT